This T cell receptor beta chain appears in the sequencing data of a study of cytomegalovirus exposure and HLA in healthy donors. Remarks on this clone: Its target is unknown.

The CDR3 runs to 15 residues. The germline V gene has CDR1 MDHEN and CDR2 SYDVKM. V dropped 3 bases and J dropped 2 bases, with 13 bases sitting between them. PCR involved 60 Vbeta and 13 Jbeta primers. Repertoires were generated with immunoSEQ multiplex PCR, while TCRdb's copy carries only in-frame clones and drops some. Of under 95,000 clones listed, 75% were seen once; the top ten hold 2.2%. Donors in the study were healthy people who gave bone marrow. General observations from the study: Beyond CMV serostatus, there was no information to go on about immune exposure.

V gene TRBV28 combines with J gene TRBJ2-5; D might be TRBD1 (6 bases). The sequence came from a man in his forties in good health and CMV-seronegative. What was sequenced was PBMCs. CDR3 sequence reads: CASSFEGQIQETQYF. DNA of the CDR3: TGTGCCAGCAGTTTCGAAGGACAGATACAAGAGACCCAGTACTTC.